The clone carrying this T cell receptor beta chain was seen at least ten times. What it recognizes is unknown. Synthesis of cDNA was accomplished via 5'RACE employing 10-nucleotide random UMIs. Over 170 million TCR-beta sequences from 15-18 subjects came out of each sequencing run. From the 5' RACE reads, TCRdb called clonotypes with MiXCR, one entry per CDR3 protein. The table has tens of thousands of distinct CDR3 sequences, under 4.5% seen once. These data come from a study of neurological immune-mediated disorders. Findings of the study overall: The level of TCR clonal expansion was highest in patients with HTLV-1-associated myelopathy and lowest in multiple sclerosis, where it fell below the level seen in healthy controls.

Germline V gene data show CDR1 as SGHAT and CDR2 as FQNNGV. V lost 1 base and J 3 bases, leaving 9 bases between the germline ends. There are 15 residues in the CDR3. This clonotype was sampled from a woman between 40 and 55 years old with multiple sclerosis. Sequences were obtained from CD4+ T cells from blood. The rearrangement joins TRBV11-2 to TRBJ2-2; the D is unclear. DNA of the CDR3: TGTGCCAGCAGCTTAGGTCGAGGTTACACCGGGGAGCTGTTTTTT. It specifies CASSLGRGYTGELFF.